This entry lists 28 T cell receptor beta chains sequenced from one sample in a study of response to subunit inactivated influenza vaccine. A single record per CDR3 protein comes from TCRdb applying MiXCR to the RT-PCR reads. The sample consists of 650,000 to 800,000 distinct CDR3 sequences, around 14% of them appearing once. Sequencing used PBMCs from blood, obtained approximately 15 days before vaccination. These receptors were taken from a man aged 50-59 years who received an inactivated influenza vaccine.

The chain is built from TRBV10-3 and TRBJ2-1; D might be TRBD2 (7 bases). CDR1 is ENHRY and CDR2 is SYGVKD in the germline V gene. This CDR3 region has 16 residues. V was pared by 0 bases and J by 3 bases, with 12 bases between. The CDR3 DNA reads as TGTGCCATCAGTGAGTCGGGCGGGGGCCTCTACAATGAGCAGTTCTTC. Encoded protein: CAISESGGGLYNEQFF.

This clonotype occurred a few times. The rearrangement uses TRBV11-2 and TRBJ2-6, with unresolved D. The germline V gene has CDR1 SGHAT and CDR2 FQNNGV. This CDR3 comprises 15 residues. Trimming removed 2 bases at V and 2 bases at J, with 7 bases between. CDR3 DNA sequence: TGTGCCAGCAGCTTAATGTTTGCTGGGGCCAACGTCCTGACTTTC. This encodes CASSLMFAGANVLTF.

This clonotype was observed a few times. The V gene is TRBV6-1, the J gene TRBJ2-3; D uncertain. Trimming took 2 bases from V and 3 from J, leaving 12 bases between them. Per germline, CDR1 MNHNS and CDR2 SASEGT. This CDR3 spans 15 amino acids. The CDR3 here is CASSELWGRTDTQYF. CDR3 DNA: TGTGCCAGCAGTGAACTGTGGGGTCGAACAGATACGCAGTATTTT.

The sample holds a few counts of this clonotype. The J gene is TRBJ1-4, the V gene TRBV20-1; 7 nucleotides line up with TRBD1. Germline V gene data show CDR1 as DFQATT and CDR2 as SNEGSKA (reference sequence). The CDR3 has 11 residues. V lost 5 bases to trimming and J lost 11 bases; unmatched junction nucleotides: 5. CDR3 nucleotide sequence: TGCAGTGCTTATCAGGGGGGGAAACTGTTTTTT. It translates to CSAYQGGKLFF.

The table lists this clonotype with a few counts. The chain uses TRBV24-1 and TRBJ2-3, with unresolved D. The V end lost 3 bases, the J end lost 0 bases, and 12 bases lay between the germline ends. The germline V gene encodes CDR1 KGHDR and CDR2 SFDVKD. The CDR3 is made up of 16 amino acids. CDR3 bases: TGTGCCACCAGTGATCCCCGTGGGGTTAGCACAGATACGCAGTATTTT. Amino acids: CATSDPRGVSTDTQYF.

The rearrangement joins TRBV3-1 to TRBJ1-1; 7 bases match TRBD1. J lost 8 bases, V lost 3 bases, and 9 bases had no gene match. Germline CDR1 and CDR2: LGHDT and YNNKEL (reference sequence). The CDR3 loop spans 14 amino acids. CDR3 loop: CASSHQAGGPEAFF. The DNA for the CDR3 is TGTGCCAGCAGCCACCAAGCAGGGGGTCCAGAAGCTTTCTTT.

The chain couples TRBV5-6 to TRBJ2-7; D is perhaps TRBD2 (6 bases). CDR1 is SGHDT, CDR2 YYEEEE, per germline. The germline V and J ends were trimmed by 10 bases and 0 bases, with 14 bases remaining between them. The CDR3 contains 13 residues. The CDR3 DNA is TGTGCCTCGGGGCGGGGAAACTCCTACGAGCAGTACTTC. It is translated as CASGRGNSYEQYF.

This clonotype was counted between two and nine times. This chain uses TRBV30 with TRBJ1-2, with TRBD1 matching over 7 bases. In germline, CDR1 is GTSNPN, CDR2 SVGIG (reference sequence). The V segment lost 1 base and the J segment 3 bases; nucleotides outside the gene matches: 5. The CDR3 loop spans 14 amino acids. DNA of the CDR3: TGTGCCTGGAGTGCAGGGGGGCCCTACTATGGCTACACCTTC. Protein product: CAWSAGGPYYGYTF.

J is TRBJ1-2 and V is TRBV20-1; D might be TRBD1 (5 bases). Germline V CDR1 and CDR2: DFQATT, SNEGSKA (reference sequence). The CDR3 runs to 12 residues. The CDR3 nucleotides are TGCGGGGGTAACCAGGATAACTATGGCTACACCTTC. Residues: CGGNQDNYGYTF.

The V gene is TRBV6-2 or TRBV6-3, the J gene TRBJ2-7; D unresolved. Between the trimmed V and J ends, which lost 7 bases and 6 bases, there was a span of 13 bases. This CDR3 comprises 12 residues. CDR1 MNHEY and CDR2 SVGEGT come from the germline V gene. The CDR3 DNA is TGTGCCAGCACCGGGCCCCGTTGCGAGCAGTACTTC. Translating it yields CASTGPRCEQYF.

The CDR3 reads CASSRPRSGGASTGELFF. CDR3 DNA: TGTGCCAGCAGCCGGCCTAGGAGCGGGGGGGCCAGCACCGGGGAGCTGTTTTTT. This sequence joins TRBV3-1 and TRBJ2-2, with 10 bases fitting TRBD2. CDR1 LGHDT and CDR2 YNNKEL come from the germline V gene (reference sequence). There are 18 residues in the CDR3. J gave up 4 bases and V 4 bases, and 12 bases lay outside the gene matches.

Many counts were recorded for this clonotype. The V gene is TRBV5-1, the J gene TRBJ2-3; D remains unclear. CDR3 size: 12 residues. CDR1 SGHRS and CDR2 YFSETQ come from the germline V gene. Trimming pared 0 bases from V and 6 bases from J, leaving 5 bases between. CDR3: CASSLDLDTQYF. For the CDR3, the DNA is TGCGCCAGCAGCTTGGACTTGGATACGCAGTATTTT. Filled out from reference TRBV5-1 and TRBJ2-3, the complete variable domain reads KAGVTQTPRYLIKTRGQQVTLSCSPISGHRSVSWYQQTPGQGLQFLFEYFSETQRNKGNFPGRFSGRQFSNSRSEMNVSTLELGDSALYLCASSLDLDTQYFGPGTRLTVL.

This clonotype was counted at least ten times. The chain uses TRBV11-1 and TRBJ2-1; 8 positions agree with TRBD2. The CDR3 is 15 residues long. The trim removed 1 base at V and 5 bases at J, leaving 4 bases unmatched. Germline lookup yields CDR1 SGHAT and CDR2 FQDESV (reference sequence). In DNA, the CDR3 is TGTGCCAGCAGCTTAGGACTAGCGAACCACAATGAGCAGTTCTTC. This codes for CASSLGLANHNEQFF.

There are a few counts of this clonotype. The rearrangement joins TRBV20-1 to TRBJ2-7, with 11 bases that match TRBD2. The CDR3 is 15 residues long. Germline CDR1 reads DFQATT; CDR2 reads SNEGSKA (reference sequence). With 5 bases clipped from V and 6 bases from J, the junction kept 12 bases outside the gene matches. The CDR3 protein is CSAGSLLLAGGEQYF. The CDR3 DNA sequence: TGCAGTGCTGGGAGTCTCTTGCTAGCGGGGGGCGAGCAGTACTTC.

This chain joins TRBV20-1 and TRBJ2-7; 9 bases map to TRBD2. The CDR3 runs to 15 residues. The V and J ends lost 3 bases and 5 bases, in that order; junction bases with no gene match: 11. Germline V gene lookup returns CDR1 DFQATT and CDR2 SNEGSKA (reference sequence). The CDR3 DNA is TGCAGTGCTAGCGCCCGGGGTAGCGGGAGCGACGAGCAGTACTTC. It specifies CSASARGSGSDEQYF.

This CDR3 is CASSLTWTPSNQPQHF. CDR3 nucleotide sequence: TGTGCCAGCAGTTTAACCTGGACCCCTAGCAATCAGCCCCAGCATTTT. The V call is TRBV27, the J call TRBJ1-5; D not certain. This CDR3 has 16 residues. Germline V CDR1 and CDR2: MNHEY, SMNVEV (reference sequence). Trimming took off 2 bases at V and 0 bases at J, with 11 bases between the two ends.

This chain connects TRBV5-1 to TRBJ2-2, with D perhaps matching TRBD2 (5 bases). This CDR3 is 15 amino acids long. The V gene's germline CDR1 is SGHRS and CDR2 YFSETQ. V was shortened by 0 bases and J by 1 base, with 7 bases between the two germline ends. CDR3 DNA sequence: TGCGCCAGCAGCTTGGCTAGCCGGAACACCGGGGAGCTGTTTTTT. Encoded protein: CASSLASRNTGELFF.

The chain employs TRBV25-1 and TRBJ2-1, with D perhaps matching TRBD1 (6 bases). V lost 6 bases and J 8 bases, leaving 17 bases between the germline ends. The CDR3 covers 14 residues. Germline V gene data show CDR1 as MGHDK and CDR2 as SYGVNS. The CDR3 nucleotides read TGTGCCAGCAGCGAAATAGGGACATCCCATGAGCAGTTCTTC. This translates into CASSEIGTSHEQFF.

This clonotype turned up a few times. This chain connects TRBV24-1 to TRBJ2-5; D not resolved. The CDR3 totals 13 residues. CDR1 and CDR2 (germline): KGHDR, SFDVKD. V was clipped by 4 bases and J by 4 bases, with 9 bases between them. In DNA, the CDR3 is TGTGCCACCAGTGACCCCAACAGAGAGACCCAGTACTTC. This translates into CATSDPNRETQYF.

The genes are TRBV20-1 and TRBJ2-3, with D hard to call. The CDR3 spans 16 residues. The germline V gene has CDR1 DFQATT and CDR2 SNEGSKA (reference sequence). V shed 0 bases and J shed 1 base, with 14 bases lying between them. The CDR3 loop is CSARDRPRKGTDTQYF. CDR3 DNA: TGCAGTGCTAGAGATCGGCCCCGGAAGGGCACAGATACGCAGTATTTT.

The chain recombines TRBV6-1 with TRBJ2-1; 10 nucleotides match TRBD1. Germline V gene lookup returns CDR1 MNHNS and CDR2 SASEGT. The V and J ends lost 9 bases and 2 bases, in that order; junction bases with no gene match: 10. The CDR3 covers 16 residues. Written as DNA, the CDR3 is TGTGCCAGTAACCGGGACAGGGGATCCCCCTACAATGAGCAGTTCTTC. It codes for CASNRDRGSPYNEQFF.

In this sample, this clonotype turned up a few times. The V call is TRBV7-8, the J call TRBJ2-3; the match to TRBD2 covers 8 bases. The CDR3 covers 15 residues. CDR1 and CDR2 (germline): SGHVS, FQNEAQ. Trimming took 5 bases from V and 2 from J; bases not matched to a gene: 6. The CDR3 loop is CASSRAGGFTDTQYF. CDR3 DNA: TGTGCCAGCAGCCGGGCGGGAGGCTTCACAGATACGCAGTATTTT.

The sample holds a few counts of this clonotype. The chain has TRBV5-1 and TRBJ2-1; 9 bases match TRBD1. The germline V gene has CDR1 SGHRS and CDR2 YFSETQ. J was trimmed by 0 bases and V by 3 bases; bases with no gene match: 7. The CDR3 is made up of 17 amino acids. CDR3 sequence (DNA): TGCGCCAGCAGCTCCCGCCTGACAGGGGGCTCCTACAATGAGCAGTTCTTC. It specifies CASSSRLTGGSYNEQFF. Together with reference TRBV5-1 and TRBJ2-1, the CDR3 gives the full variable domain: KAGVTQTPRYLIKTRGQQVTLSCSPISGHRSVSWYQQTPGQGLQFLFEYFSETQRNKGNFPGRFSGRQFSNSRSEMNVSTLELGDSALYLCASSSRLTGGSYNEQFFGPGTRLTVL.

This clonotype was counted between two and nine times. The V and J genes are TRBV4-3 and TRBJ2-4; the D gene is possibly TRBD2 (5 bases). Trimming removed 0 bases at V and 8 bases at J, with 14 bases between. Germline V lookup: CDR1 LGHNA, CDR2 YSLEER. CDR3 size: 15 residues. The CDR3 region is CASSQESGRWHIQYF. CDR3 sequence (DNA): TGCGCCAGCAGCCAAGAGTCGGGGAGATGGCACATTCAGTACTTC.

The gene calls are TRBV5-6 and TRBJ1-2, with a tentative D call TRBD1 (6 bases). CDR1 and CDR2 from the germline V gene are SGHDT and YYEEEE. Between the trimmed V and J ends, which lost 1 base and 2 bases, there was a span of 12 bases. The length of the CDR3 is 15 residues. The CDR3 loop is CASSLFYRENYGYTF. The DNA of the CDR3 is TGTGCCAGCAGCTTGTTCTACAGGGAAAACTATGGCTACACCTTC. Drawing the rest from reference TRBV5-6 and TRBJ1-2, the complete variable domain is DAGVTQSPTHLIKTRGQQVTLRCSPKSGHDTVSWYQQALGQGPQFIFQYYEEEERQRGNFPDRFSGHQFPNYSSELNVNALLLGDSALYLCASSLFYRENYGYTFGSGTRLTVV.

This clonotype has just a few counts. The genes are TRBV7-3 and TRBJ2-1; 9 bases map to TRBD2. J was trimmed by 7 bases and V by 0 bases; bases with no gene match: 13. In germline, CDR1 is SGHTA, CDR2 FQGTGA. The CDR3 contains 18 residues. CDR3 DNA: TGTGCCAGCAGCTTAACCGGGGGTTTAGCGGGAGTAAGAAATGAGCAGTTCTTC. Translated, it gives CASSLTGGLAGVRNEQFF.

The chain links TRBV5-1 to TRBJ2-2; D remains ambiguous. The CDR3 totals 13 residues. Trimming took 6 bases from V and 1 from J, leaving 7 bases between them. Germline values: CDR1 SGHRS, CDR2 YFSETQ. The CDR3 protein is CASINLNTGELFF. CDR3 sequence (DNA): TGCGCCAGCATCAACTTGAACACCGGGGAGCTGTTTTTT. The complete variable domain, with remaining parts taken from reference TRBV5-1 and TRBJ2-2, reads KAGVTQTPRYLIKTRGQQVTLSCSPISGHRSVSWYQQTPGQGLQFLFEYFSETQRNKGNFPGRFSGRQFSNSRSEMNVSTLELGDSALYLCASINLNTGELFFGEGSRLTVL.

CDR3 bases: TGTGCCAGCAGTTACACATCGTGGCAGGGTCAGCCCCAGCATTTT. It codes for CASSYTSWQGQPQHF. The chain links TRBV6-7 to TRBJ1-5; perhaps TRBD1 as D (5 bases). TRBV6-7 is sorted into the ORF group, with uncertain function. This CDR3 contains 15 residues. Deletions cut 2 bases from V and 6 bases from J, with 14 bases between.